The rows below give T cell receptor beta chains drawn from one sample of a study of CD8+CD57+ T cells in acquired aplastic anemia. TCRdb reprocessed the reads with MiXCR, giving one entry per CDR3 protein. Of approximately 160,000 distinct CDR3 sequences detected, over 40% appear once; the ten largest clones hold 2.5% to 3.5%. Material: sorted CD4+, CD8+, or CD8+CD57+ T cells (not recorded which) from PBMCs. The receptor set was obtained from a human donor with aplastic anemia. Both conserved end residues are part of each CDR3. Each record gives: D gene, clone size, V gene, J gene, CDR3 DNA, CDR3 protein. D genes are given only for firm matches. Not every row has a clone size; where given, it reads once, few, many or a size class.

d_call: -
clone_size: many
v_call: TRBV7-7
j_call: TRBJ2-5
cdr3_nt: TGTGCCAGCAGCTTAGGCCTAGTGGACGGAGAGACCCAGTACTTC
cdr3_aa: CASSLGLVDGETQYF

d_call: -
clone_size: many
v_call: TRBV7-2
j_call: TRBJ2-5
cdr3_nt: TGTGCCAGCAGCCCTTCCAAGACCCAGTACTTC
cdr3_aa: CASSPSKTQYF

d_call: TRBD2
clone_size: once
v_call: TRBV15
j_call: TRBJ2-3
cdr3_nt: TGTGCCACCAGCAAGGGACTAGCGGGGAGAGATACGCAGTATTTT
cdr3_aa: CATSKGLAGRDTQYF

d_call: -
clone_size: -
v_call: TRBV7-2
j_call: TRBJ2-5
cdr3_nt: TGTGCCAGCAGCCCGTCAACAGGGTACGGAGGGACCCAGTGCTTC
cdr3_aa: CASSPSTGYGGTQCF

d_call: -
clone_size: many
v_call: TRBV12-3/TRBV12-4
j_call: TRBJ1-1
cdr3_nt: TGTGCCAGCAGTTTAGGAGGTATGAACACTGAAGCTTTCTTT
cdr3_aa: CASSLGGMNTEAFF

d_call: TRBD1
clone_size: many
v_call: TRBV15
j_call: TRBJ2-2
cdr3_nt: TGTGCCACCAGTCGGTGGGACAGGGGGTACACCGGGGAGCTGTTTTTT
cdr3_aa: CATSRWDRGYTGELFF

d_call: -
clone_size: many
v_call: TRBV6-1
j_call: TRBJ1-4
cdr3_nt: TGTGCCAGCAGAAACTACAGGGCAGAGGGTGAAAAACTGTTTTTT
cdr3_aa: CASRNYRAEGEKLFF

d_call: TRBD1
clone_size: many
v_call: TRBV7-9
j_call: TRBJ2-5
cdr3_nt: TGTGCCAGCAGCCCCTCGGGGACAGGGTTACAAGAGACCCAGTACTTC
cdr3_aa: CASSPSGTGLQETQYF

d_call: TRBD1
clone_size: many
v_call: TRBV2
j_call: TRBJ1-2
cdr3_nt: TGTGCCAGCAGTGCCCTCCGGGACAGGGGTGGCTACACCTTC
cdr3_aa: CASSALRDRGGYTF

d_call: TRBD1
clone_size: -
v_call: TRBV7-2
j_call: TRBJ2-5
cdr3_nt: TGTGCCAGCAGCTTATTAGGGACAGAACAAGAGACCCAGTACTTC
cdr3_aa: CASSLLGTEQETQYF

d_call: -
clone_size: many
v_call: TRBV19
j_call: TRBJ1-5
cdr3_nt: TGTGCCAGTAACAGAAACAATCAGCCCCAGCATTTT
cdr3_aa: CASNRNNQPQHF

d_call: TRBD2
clone_size: many
v_call: TRBV7-9
j_call: TRBJ2-2
cdr3_nt: TGTGCCAGCAGCCCCGGGACTAGCGGGTATCACACCGGGGAGCTGTTTTTT
cdr3_aa: CASSPGTSGYHTGELFF

d_call: -
clone_size: many
v_call: TRBV12-3/TRBV12-4
j_call: TRBJ1-1
cdr3_nt: TGTGCCAGCAGTTTAGTCAGGGCTGCAGCTTTCTTT
cdr3_aa: CASSLVRAAAFF

d_call: -
clone_size: -
v_call: TRBV20-1
j_call: TRBJ1-1
cdr3_nt: TGCAGTGCTAGACATATGACGAATGAAGCTTTCTTT
cdr3_aa: CSARHMTNEAFF

d_call: TRBD1
clone_size: -
v_call: TRBV12-3/TRBV12-4
j_call: TRBJ1-6
cdr3_nt: TGTGCCAGCGGGGACAGGGGCTATAATTCACCCCTCCACTTT
cdr3_aa: CASGDRGYNSPLHF

d_call: -
clone_size: -
v_call: TRBV19
j_call: TRBJ1-2
cdr3_nt: TGTGCCAGTAGTGTGGGGGCGGAACTGGCGGGCTACACCTTC
cdr3_aa: CASSVGAELAGYTF

d_call: -
clone_size: many
v_call: TRBV6-1
j_call: TRBJ1-5
cdr3_nt: TGTGCCAGCAGTGAAAGGGTGAGGTCGGGAAGCAATCAGCCCCAGCATTTT
cdr3_aa: CASSERVRSGSNQPQHF

d_call: TRBD2
clone_size: once
v_call: TRBV11-2
j_call: TRBJ2-3
cdr3_nt: TGTGCCAGCAGCCAGCTGTCTAGCGGGAGGAGAGATACGCAGTATTTC
cdr3_aa: CASSQLSSGRRDTQYF

d_call: -
clone_size: -
v_call: TRBV15
j_call: TRBJ2-5
cdr3_nt: TGTGCCACCAGCAGGAATGGGGAGACCCAGTACTTC
cdr3_aa: CATSRNGETQYF